One sample yielded the 6 T cell receptor beta chains listed below, sequenced in a study of blood T cell repertoires in COVID-19. Libraries were prepared by immunoSEQ multiplex PCR; TCRdb keeps only in-frame clonotypes and omits some of them. This table holds about 280,000 clones, nearly 90% found once. The sample comprised PBMCs or T cells enriched from blood (not recorded which). All receptors derive from a woman aged 55-70 years who had recovered from COVID-19.

The V and J genes are TRBV19 and TRBJ1-5; no reliable D call. There are 13 residues in the CDR3. Trimming took off 7 bases at V and 2 bases at J, with 9 bases between the two ends. Germline V lookup: CDR1 LNHDA, CDR2 SQIVND (reference sequence). CDR3 sequence reads: CASTSRGNQPQHF. Written as DNA, the CDR3 is TGTGCCAGTACCAGTCGGGGCAATCAGCCCCAGCATTTT.

The chain combines TRBV4-1 with TRBJ2-6; 7 bases are a match to TRBD1. CDR1 is MGHRA, CDR2 YSYEKL, per germline. With 4 bases clipped from V and 1 base from J, the junction kept 4 bases outside the gene matches. This CDR3 comprises 16 residues. The CDR3 loop reads CASSPRQGSGANVLTF. The CDR3 nucleotides are TGCGCCAGCAGCCCTAGACAGGGTTCTGGGGCCAACGTCCTGACTTTC.

This clone occurred a few times. This chain uses TRBV2 with TRBJ1-2, with D tentatively TRBD1 (5 bases). The CDR3 is made up of 13 amino acids. V was shortened by 5 bases and J by 6 bases, with 13 bases between the two germline ends. In germline, CDR1 is SNHLY, CDR2 FYNNEI. DNA for the CDR3: TGTGCCAGCAGTTACGCCGGGACTAATGGCTACACCTTC. Translating it yields CASSYAGTNGYTF.

In DNA, the CDR3 is TGTGCCAGCAGCCCTGAGAGGGTTTCGTACGAGCAGTACTTC. Protein sequence: CASSPERVSYEQYF. The gene calls are TRBV28 and TRBJ2-7; a possible D gene is TRBD2 (5 bases). V lost 6 bases and J 4 bases, leaving 16 bases between the germline ends. The length of the CDR3 is 14 residues. Germline V lookup: CDR1 MDHEN, CDR2 SYDVKM.

In this sample, this clone turned up once. The J gene is TRBJ2-1, the V gene TRBV3-1 (or the pseudogene TRBV3-2), with 10 bases fitting TRBD2. The V gene end was trimmed by 4 bases and the J gene end by 0 bases; junction bases not matched to a gene: 9. This CDR3 region has 18 residues. In germline, CDR1 is LGHDT, CDR2 YNNKEL (reference sequence). As DNA, the CDR3 is TGTGCCAGCAGCCTCTCGACTAGCGGGTCCAGCTCCTACAATGAGCAGTTCTTC. Translating it yields CASSLSTSGSSSYNEQFF.

The chain combines TRBV2 with TRBJ1-2; D call uncertain. V dropped 8 bases and J dropped 4 bases, with 11 bases sitting between them. The CDR3 contains 12 residues. Germline lookup yields CDR1 SNHLY and CDR2 FYNNEI. The CDR3 spells CASEGRAYGYTF. The CDR3, as DNA: TGTGCCAGCGAAGGGAGGGCCTATGGCTACACCTTC.